Shown below are 18 T cell receptor beta chains from a single sample sequenced in a study of shared clonotypes between healthy human individuals. Some clones are missing from TCRdb's copy, which holds only in-frame ones; the method was immunoSEQ multiplex PCR. The repertoire includes fewer than 1.6 million clones, roughly 98.5% of them detected once, and 0.36% sits in the top ten. Sequenced sample: naive CD4+ T cells sorted from blood. Documented subset: CD45RA+ positively selected. The receptors originated from a man aged 25-45 years in good health.

This chain links TRBV11-1 with TRBJ2-2, with 14 bases aligning to TRBD2. Germline CDR1 reads SGHAT; CDR2 reads FQDESV (reference sequence). This CDR3 is built from 16 residues. The V segment lost 5 bases and the J segment 7 bases; nucleotides outside the gene matches: 6. CDR3 sequence reads: CASSPGLAGAGGELFF. Here the CDR3 DNA reads TGTGCCAGCAGCCCGGGACTAGCGGGAGCCGGCGGGGAGCTGTTTTTT.

This sequence joins TRBV19 and TRBJ1-3; 11 nucleotides match TRBD1. Germline-derived CDR1 and CDR2 are LNHDA and SQIVND (reference sequence). The CDR3 runs to 20 residues. V shed 7 bases, J shed 2 bases, and the junction held 19 bases outside the gene matches. The CDR3: CASTHPPGTGGPYPGNTIYF. The CDR3 nucleotides read TGTGCCAGTACTCACCCCCCCGGGACAGGGGGACCTTACCCTGGAAACACCATATATTTT.

The V call is TRBV19, the J call TRBJ2-1; 7 bases map to TRBD2. The CDR3 covers 14 residues. The germline V gene has CDR1 LNHDA and CDR2 SQIVND (reference sequence). V shed 5 bases, J shed 5 bases, and the junction held 6 bases outside the gene matches. CDR3 amino acids: CASSLAGVNNEQFF. The CDR3 DNA reads TGTGCCAGTAGTCTGGCGGGAGTGAACAATGAGCAGTTCTTC.

J is TRBJ2-3 and V is TRBV5-1; the match to TRBD2 covers 7 bases. V shed 4 bases and J 2 bases; nucleotides not matched to a gene: 4. Germline assignment: CDR1 SGHRS and CDR2 YFSETQ. CDR3 length equals 14 residues. The CDR3 nucleotides read TGCGCCAGCAGCAAGGGACTATACACAGATACGCAGTATTTT. Protein: CASSKGLYTDTQYF.

This chain connects TRBV18 to TRBJ2-1; the D gene is possibly TRBD2 (5 bases). V lost 3 bases, J lost 7 bases, and 16 bases lay in between. Germline assignment: CDR1 KGHSH and CDR2 LQKENI. The CDR3 loop spans 15 amino acids. The CDR3 region is CASSPGSEARNEQFF. The CDR3 DNA follows: TGTGCCAGCTCACCCGGGTCGGAGGCTCGGAATGAGCAGTTCTTC.

Comments on this clone: Other DNA sequences in this specimen translate into the identical CDR3. The gene calls are TRBV19 and TRBJ1-5, with D hard to call. Trimming removed 2 bases from V and 1 base from J, with 12 bases in between. This CDR3 region has 16 residues. Looked up from germline, CDR1 is LNHDA and CDR2 is SQIVND (reference sequence). The CDR3 reads CASSILGSFSNQPQHF. The CDR3, as DNA: TGTGCCAGTAGTATATTAGGGTCCTTCAGCAATCAGCCCCAGCATTTT.

The gene calls are TRBV6-1 and TRBJ2-1; tentative D call: TRBD2 (6 bases). The V gene lost 0 bases and the J gene lost 9 bases, with 12 bases spanning the gap. The CDR3 has 14 amino acids. CDR1 is MNHNS, CDR2 SASEGT, per germline. This chain's CDR3 is CASSEATSFPEQFF. CDR3 nucleotides: TGTGCCAGCAGTGAAGCAACTAGCTTCCCTGAGCAGTTCTTC.

For this clone: Other DNA sequences in this sample translate to the same CDR3. The chain employs TRBV20-1 and TRBJ2-1; D remains ambiguous. The germline CDR1 and CDR2 sequences are DFQATT and SNEGSKA (reference sequence). The length of the CDR3 is 11 residues. V lost 3 bases, J lost 5 bases, and 5 bases lay in between. CDR3 DNA: TGCAGTGCTAGCGGAAACAATGAGCAGTTCTTC. It is translated as CSASGNNEQFF.

The V gene is TRBV7-6, the J gene TRBJ2-3, with 7 bases identical to TRBD2. The CDR3 sequence is 20 residues long. V was pared by 1 base and J by 1 base, with 17 bases of the junction left unmatched. CDR1 and CDR2 (germline): SGHVS, FNYEAQ. This CDR3 is CASSLVLLILAGDGTDTQYF. CDR3 bases: TGTGCCAGCAGCTTAGTTTTGTTGATATTGGCGGGAGACGGCACAGATACGCAGTATTTT. Full variable domain (missing parts from reference TRBV7-6 and TRBJ2-3): GAGVSQSPRYKVTKRGQDVALRCDPISGHVSLYWYRQALGQGPEFLTYFNYEAQQDKSGLPNDRFSAERPEGSISTLTIQRTEQRDSAMYRCASSLVLLILAGDGTDTQYFGPGTRLTVL.

The chain uses TRBV5-6 and TRBJ1-5; no reliable D call. There are 15 residues in the CDR3. The V gene's germline CDR1 is SGHDT and CDR2 YYEEEE. The V and J ends lost 1 base and 5 bases respectively, with 13 bases between them. CDR3 bases: TGTGCCAGCAGCTTGTGGGGTCGTGGGGATCAGCCCCAGCATTTT. This encodes CASSLWGRGDQPQHF. The full variable domain, its missing parts supplied by reference TRBV5-6 and TRBJ1-5, is DAGVTQSPTHLIKTRGQQVTLRCSPKSGHDTVSWYQQALGQGPQFIFQYYEEEERQRGNFPDRFSGHQFPNYSSELNVNALLLGDSALYLCASSLWGRGDQPQHFGDGTRLSIL.

This clone was detected once. The CDR3 is CASSQDRREQFF. The CDR3 DNA sequence: TGCGCCAGCAGCCAAGATAGGAGAGAGCAGTTCTTC. V gene TRBV4-3 combines with J gene TRBJ2-1; D is uncertain. The CDR3 has 12 residues. In germline, CDR1 is LGHNA, CDR2 YSLEER. V was pared by 0 bases and J by 10 bases, with 7 bases between.

This chain links TRBV5-1 with TRBJ2-1; maybe TRBD2 (5 bases). Trimming stripped 7 bases from V and 8 bases from J, with 19 bases between. CDR1 is SGHRS, CDR2 YFSETQ, per germline. The CDR3 runs to 14 residues. The CDR3 region has the DNA TGCGCCAGCGGGAGTAGTGGGCATCTTTATGAGCAGTTCTTC. It specifies CASGSSGHLYEQFF.

The chain has TRBV9 and TRBJ2-2; 9 nucleotides agree with TRBD2. J was trimmed by 1 base and V by 2 bases; bases with no gene match: 0. Germline loops: CDR1 SGDLS, CDR2 YYNGEE. The CDR3 is made up of 15 amino acids. The CDR3, as DNA: TGTGCCAGCAGCGTTAGCGGGGGGAACACCGGGGAGCTGTTTTTT. Its translation is CASSVSGGNTGELFF.

J is TRBJ2-5 and V is TRBV18, with D maybe TRBD1 (6 bases). Looked up from germline, CDR1 is KGHSH and CDR2 is LQKENI. This CDR3 region has 13 residues. V lost 3 bases and J lost 6, with 11 bases in between. In DNA form, the CDR3 reads TGTGCCAGCTCACCCCGGGACACCCAGACCCAGTACTTC. This translates into CASSPRDTQTQYF.

The J gene is TRBJ2-7, the V gene TRBV11-2; the D gene is possibly TRBD2 (5 bases). V was shortened by 1 base and J by 5 bases, with 15 bases between the two germline ends. This CDR3 region has 15 residues. Germline V gives CDR1 SGHAT, CDR2 FQNNGV. This CDR3 reads CASSLGGLVLNEQYF. The CDR3 nucleotides read TGTGCCAGCAGCTTAGGAGGGCTAGTGCTCAACGAGCAGTACTTC.

The rearrangement joins TRBV27 to TRBJ2-7; 13 bases map to TRBD2. The CDR3 runs to 17 residues. With 6 bases clipped from V and 2 bases from J, the junction kept 10 bases outside the gene matches. Germline loops: CDR1 MNHEY, CDR2 SMNVEV (reference sequence). The CDR3 loop reads CASRPPGLAGYTYEQYF. The DNA for the CDR3 is TGTGCCAGCAGGCCCCCGGGACTAGCGGGATACACCTACGAGCAGTACTTC.

A word on this clone: This specimen includes other DNA sequences encoding the same CDR3. V usage is TRBV7-2 and J usage is TRBJ1-2; 10 bases align to TRBD1. The V segment lost 1 base and the J segment 6 bases; nucleotides outside the gene matches: 2. The CDR3 has 14 amino acids. Looked up from germline, CDR1 is SGHTA and CDR2 is FQGNSA. The DNA for the CDR3 is TGTGCCAGCAGCTTAGGGGGACAGGGGCATGGCTACACCTTC. It codes for CASSLGGQGHGYTF.

The chain employs TRBV9 and TRBJ2-7; 9 bases map to TRBD2. The CDR3 extends over 16 amino acids. The V segment lost 3 bases and the J segment 5 bases; nucleotides outside the gene matches: 12. The germline CDR1 and CDR2 sequences are SGDLS and YYNGEE. Here the CDR3 reads CASSAILAGDFHEQYF. CDR3 bases: TGTGCCAGCAGCGCCATACTAGCGGGCGACTTTCACGAGCAGTACTTC.